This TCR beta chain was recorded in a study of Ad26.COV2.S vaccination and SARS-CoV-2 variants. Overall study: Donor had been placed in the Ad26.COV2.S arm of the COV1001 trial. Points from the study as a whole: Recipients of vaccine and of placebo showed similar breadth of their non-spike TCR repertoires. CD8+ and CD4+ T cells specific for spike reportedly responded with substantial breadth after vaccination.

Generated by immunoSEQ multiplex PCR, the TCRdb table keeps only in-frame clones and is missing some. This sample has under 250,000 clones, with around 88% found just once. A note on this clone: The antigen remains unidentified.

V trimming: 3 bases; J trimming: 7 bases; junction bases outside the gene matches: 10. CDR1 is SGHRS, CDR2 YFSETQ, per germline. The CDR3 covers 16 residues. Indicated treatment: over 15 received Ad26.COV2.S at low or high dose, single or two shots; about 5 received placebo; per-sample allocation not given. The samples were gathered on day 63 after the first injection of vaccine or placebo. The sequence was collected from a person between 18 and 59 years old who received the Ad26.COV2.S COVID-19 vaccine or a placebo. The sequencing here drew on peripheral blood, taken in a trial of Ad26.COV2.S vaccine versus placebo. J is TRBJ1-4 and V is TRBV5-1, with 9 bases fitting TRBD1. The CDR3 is CASSYTSTGGSEKLFF. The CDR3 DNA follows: TGCGCCAGCAGCTACACATCGACAGGGGGGAGTGAAAAACTGTTTTTT.